The following is a T cell receptor beta chain sequence with its context. Antigen: not known. Only in-frame clones appear in the TCRdb table, and some are missing; sequencing was by immunoSEQ multiplex PCR. The repertoire holds approximately 40,000 clones, with 70% to 85% as singletons. These data come from a study of CD4 T cells in relation to SARS-CoV-2 and coronaviruses. Overall study context: After nine to eleven days of antigen culture, PBMC TCR beta CDR3s were sequenced. General study points: Roughly 69% of donors had memory CD4+ clonotypes crossrecognizing SARS-CoV-2 and common cold coronavirus spike. Crossreactivity was assessed only for spike protein, not other viral proteins.

For roughly ten days, some 9.7 x 10^4 sorted CD4+ cells grew with T cell-depleted PBMCs and CEF. V was trimmed by 3 bases and J by 4 bases, leaving 9 bases between them. The CDR3 consists of 13 residues. Germline V lookup: CDR1 LGHNT, CDR2 FRNRAP. This receptor was obtained from an adult with COVID-19. The specimen sequenced was memory CD4+ T cells from PBMCs, cultured in vitro. The chain carries TRBV12-5 and TRBJ1-1; tentative D call: TRBD1 (5 bases). In nucleotides, the CDR3 is TGTGCTAGTGGTTTAGGGACTACCACTGAAGCTTTCTTT. This encodes CASGLGTTTEAFF.